Shown below are 15 T cell receptor beta chains from a single sample sequenced in a study of cytomegalovirus exposure and HLA in healthy donors. Both 60 Vbeta primers and 13 Jbeta primers went into the PCR. The repertoire was sequenced with immunoSEQ multiplex PCR; TCRdb's copy has only in-frame clones and lacks some. This table holds 120,000 to 150,000 clones, around 80% found once. The specimen was PBMCs. Source of these receptors: a man aged 18 to 35 in good health and CMV-seropositive.

V is TRBV10-2 and J is TRBJ1-1; no definite D call. The CDR3 is 13 residues long. Germline V gene data show CDR1 as WSHSY and CDR2 as SAAADI. Trimming stripped 7 bases from V and 1 base from J, with 10 bases between. CDR3: CASKEGRNTEAFF. CDR3 sequence (DNA): TGCGCCAGCAAGGAGGGAAGGAACACTGAAGCTTTCTTT.

The chain combines TRBV19 with TRBJ1-5, with a weak D call TRBD1 (5 bases). The CDR3 is made up of 14 amino acids. With 7 bases removed from V and 2 bases from J, the gap between germline ends came to 12 bases. Germline V gene sequence: CDR1 LNHDA, CDR2 SQIVND (reference sequence). CDR3 residues: CASNRGEGNQPQHF. The CDR3 nucleotides read TGTGCCAGTAATAGGGGTGAGGGCAATCAGCCCCAGCATTTT.

The chain links TRBV7-2 to TRBJ2-2; TRBD2 aligns across 7 bases. Germline CDR1 and CDR2: SGHTA and FQGNSA. The CDR3 contains 15 residues. V shed 5 bases and J 3 bases; nucleotides not matched to a gene: 6. CDR3: CASSPRSGYTGELFF. In DNA form, the CDR3 reads TGTGCCAGCAGCCCGCGTAGCGGGTACACCGGGGAGCTGTTTTTT.

The gene calls are TRBV7-9 and TRBJ2-2, with 8 bases that match TRBD1. J gave up 2 bases and V 5 bases, and 4 bases lay outside the gene matches. Germline lookup yields CDR1 SEHNR and CDR2 FQNEAQ (reference sequence). CDR3 length: 15 amino acids. The DNA of the CDR3 is TGTGCCAGCAGCCAGGACAGGGTAAACACCGGGGAGCTGTTTTTT. Protein sequence: CASSQDRVNTGELFF.

The chain joins TRBV28 to TRBJ2-1, with 13 bases fitting TRBD2. V shed 9 bases, J shed 4 bases, and the junction held 6 bases outside the gene matches. The CDR3 sequence is 15 residues long. Germline-derived CDR1 and CDR2 are MDHEN and SYDVKM. The CDR3, as DNA: TGTGCCAGTTCCTGGACTAGCGGGAGTTACAATGAGCAGTTCTTC. This translates into CASSWTSGSYNEQFF.

The rearrangement joins TRBV28 to TRBJ2-5, with D maybe TRBD1 (5 bases). V dropped 5 bases and J dropped 2 bases, with 15 bases sitting between them. In germline, CDR1 is MDHEN, CDR2 SYDVKM. This CDR3 has 15 amino acids. This CDR3 is CASSTRQTLQETQYF. DNA of the CDR3: TGTGCCAGCAGTACCCGACAGACCCTTCAAGAGACCCAGTACTTC. Based on the CDR3 plus reference TRBV28 and TRBJ2-5, the full variable domain is DVKVTQSSRYLVKRTGEKVFLECVQDMDHENMFWYRQDPGLGLRLIYFSYDVKMKEKGDIPEGYSVSREKKERFSLILESASTNQTSMYLCASSTRQTLQETQYFGPGTRLLVL.

The rearrangement uses TRBV30 and TRBJ2-6; D is uncertain. In germline, CDR1 is GTSNPN, CDR2 SVGIG (reference sequence). This CDR3 comprises 12 residues. V was shortened by 8 bases and J by 4 bases, with 9 bases between the two germline ends. The CDR3 spells CAAPRGANVLTF. The DNA for the CDR3 is TGTGCCGCACCTCGGGGGGCCAACGTCCTGACTTTC.

This chain links TRBV19 with TRBJ1-4; D may be TRBD1 (5 bases). From germline, CDR1 is LNHDA and CDR2 SQIVND (reference sequence). This CDR3 is 16 amino acids long. V lost 4 bases to trimming and J lost 6 bases, with 18 bases between them. Written as DNA, the CDR3 is TGTGCCAGTAGTAACCGAGTTTTAGGAGGGGATGAAAAACTGTTTTTT. This gives the protein CASSNRVLGGDEKLFF.

The chain joins TRBV27 to TRBJ1-2; D uncertain. The CDR3 is made up of 13 amino acids. Deletions cut 2 bases from V and 2 bases from J, with 6 bases between. Germline V CDR1 and CDR2: MNHEY, SMNVEV (reference sequence). In DNA form, the CDR3 reads TGTGCCAGCAGTTTAGAGGGCAACTATGGCTACACCTTC. Translation: CASSLEGNYGYTF.

The chain links TRBV5-1 to TRBJ1-4; D unresolved. Germline assignment: CDR1 SGHRS and CDR2 YFSETQ. Trimming took off 4 bases at V and 0 bases at J, with 10 bases between the two ends. The CDR3 has 15 amino acids. The CDR3 sequence: CASSLAYATNEKLFF. As DNA, the CDR3 is TGCGCCAGCAGCCTAGCTTATGCAACTAATGAAAAACTGTTTTTT.

The chain combines TRBV18 with TRBJ2-7; the D is unclear. The CDR3 runs to 11 residues. Germline lookup yields CDR1 KGHSH and CDR2 LQKENI. Trimming shortened V by 3 bases and J by 4 bases, and 4 bases separated the two germline ends. The CDR3 nucleotides are TGTGCCAGCTCACCCGGGTACGAGCAGTACTTC. Its translation is CASSPGYEQYF.

The chain carries TRBV25-1 and TRBJ2-7; tentative D call: TRBD1 (7 bases). Germline CDR1 MGHDK, CDR2 SYGVNS. V lost 4 bases, J lost 6 bases, and 19 bases lay in between. The CDR3 consists of 15 residues. CDR3 DNA sequence: TGTGCCAGCAGTGGTCTCGGGGGACAGAACTGCGAGCAGTACTTC. Its protein is CASSGLGGQNCEQYF.

This clone was recorded a few times. CDR3 sequence (DNA): TGTGCCAGCAGCCCCACGGGACAATCGTCGGCCTACACCTTC. The encoded protein is CASSPTGQSSAYTF. The chain carries TRBV7-9 and TRBJ1-2; possible D gene TRBD1, 6 bases. The CDR3 spans 14 residues. Germline-derived CDR1 and CDR2 are SEHNR and FQNEAQ (reference sequence). V dropped 5 bases and J dropped 10 bases, with 20 bases sitting between them.

This clone occurred once. The chain links TRBV19 to TRBJ2-4; maybe TRBD1 (6 bases). Trimming shortened V by 3 bases and J by 6 bases, and 9 bases separated the two germline ends. The CDR3 extends over 13 amino acids. Germline CDR1 is LNHDA and CDR2 is SQIVND (reference sequence). The CDR3 bases are TGTGCCAGTAGTATTCGAGGGGGAAACATTCAGTACTTC. It is translated as CASSIRGGNIQYF.

This rearrangement joins TRBV15 to TRBJ1-1; 11 bases map to TRBD1. The junction had 5 bases not matched to a gene; V was cut back by 5 bases and J by 3 bases. Per the germline V gene, CDR1 is LNHNV and CDR2 is YYDKDF (reference sequence). The CDR3 is made up of 15 amino acids. CDR3 region: CATSAPGQGDTEAFF. CDR3 nucleotide sequence: TGTGCCACCAGCGCCCCGGGACAGGGGGACACTGAAGCTTTCTTT.